This T cell receptor (beta chain) is from a study of blood T cell repertoires in COVID-19. This CDR3 region has 13 residues. Trimming removed 7 bases from V and 4 bases from J, with 11 bases in between. CDR1 and CDR2 from the germline V gene are SGDLS and YYNGEE. The data were produced by immunoSEQ multiplex PCR, yet TCRdb's version contains in-frame clones alone and is incomplete. The sample includes a few hundred thousand clones, 80% to 90% of them seen just once. The material sequenced was PBMCs or T cells enriched from blood (not recorded which). The chain couples TRBV9 to TRBJ2-2; the D gene is possibly TRBD1 (7 bases). The clonotype comes from a man between 18 and 35 years old who had recovered from COVID-19. DNA for the CDR3: TGTGCCAGCGCAGGGGGGAGCACCGGGGAGCTGTTTTTT. Translated: CASAGGSTGELFF.